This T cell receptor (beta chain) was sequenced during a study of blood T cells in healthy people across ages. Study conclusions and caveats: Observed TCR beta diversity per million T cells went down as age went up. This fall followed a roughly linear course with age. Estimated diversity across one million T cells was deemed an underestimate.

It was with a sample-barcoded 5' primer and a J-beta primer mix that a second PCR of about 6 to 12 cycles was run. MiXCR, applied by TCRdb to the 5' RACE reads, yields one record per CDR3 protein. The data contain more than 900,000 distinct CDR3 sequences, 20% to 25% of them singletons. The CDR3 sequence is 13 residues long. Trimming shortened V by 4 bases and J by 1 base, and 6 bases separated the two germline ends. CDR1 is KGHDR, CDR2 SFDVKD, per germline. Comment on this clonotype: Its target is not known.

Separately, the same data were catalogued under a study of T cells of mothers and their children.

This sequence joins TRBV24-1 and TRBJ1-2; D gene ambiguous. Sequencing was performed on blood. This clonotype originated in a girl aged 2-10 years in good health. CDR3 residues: CATSEDGNYGYTF. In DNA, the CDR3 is TGTGCCACCAGTGAGGACGGTAACTATGGCTACACCTTC.